The 7 T cell receptor beta chains in this list originate from one sample, sequenced in a study. TCRdb recomputed calls from the RT-PCR reads with MiXCR, one row per CDR3 protein. The sample shows 550,000 to 750,000 distinct CDR3 sequences, 14% of them seen only once. The sequenced sample was memory CD4+ T cells from blood. The receptors were sampled from a female donor in good health, serving as a healthy control.

This clonotype was observed a few times. The rearrangement uses TRBV5-6 and TRBJ1-5, with TRBD1 matching 8 bases. The CDR3 length is 15 residues. The J segment lost 7 bases and the V segment lost 4 bases, leaving 10 bases of the junction unmatched. CDR1 SGHDT and CDR2 YYEEEE come from the germline V gene. The CDR3 DNA is TGTGCCAGCAGCCGACGGACAGGGAGTATCCAGCCCCAGCATTTT. It codes for CASSRRTGSIQPQHF. Combining the CDR3 with reference TRBV5-6 and TRBJ1-5 gives the whole variable domain DAGVTQSPTHLIKTRGQQVTLRCSPKSGHDTVSWYQQALGQGPQFIFQYYEEEERQRGNFPDRFSGHQFPNYSSELNVNALLLGDSALYLCASSRRTGSIQPQHFGDGTRLSIL.

This clonotype was observed a few times. The gene calls are TRBV4-3 and TRBJ2-3; TRBD2 aligns across 10 bases. CDR3 length equals 18 residues. The V gene end was trimmed by 4 bases and the J gene end by 4 bases; junction bases not matched to a gene: 14. From germline, CDR1 is LGHNA and CDR2 YSLEER. Here the CDR3 DNA reads TGCGCCAGCAGCCTCGCCCCAAGGCTAGCGGGAGTCCCAGATACGCAGTATTTT. It yields the protein CASSLAPRLAGVPDTQYF.

In its sample, this clonotype was seen a few times. The chain combines TRBV15 with TRBJ2-7, with TRBD1 identical over 7 bases. The CDR3 runs to 13 residues. Per the germline V gene, CDR1 is LNHNV and CDR2 is YYDKDF (reference sequence). Trimming removed 3 bases from V and 3 bases from J; junction bases left unmatched: 2. The CDR3 sequence is CATSRDRIYEQYF. Written as DNA, the CDR3 is TGTGCCACCAGCAGGGACAGGATCTACGAGCAGTACTTC.

The gene calls are TRBV7-2 and TRBJ2-7; maybe TRBD2 (7 bases). With 5 bases removed from V and 2 bases from J, the gap between germline ends came to 16 bases. Germline values: CDR1 SGHTA, CDR2 FQGNSA. The CDR3 is 15 residues long. As DNA, the CDR3 is TGTGCCAGCAGCGCCAAGGGGGGGGGAACCTACGAGCAGTACTTC. It translates to CASSAKGGGTYEQYF. The full variable domain, rest sourced from reference TRBV7-2 and TRBJ2-7, is GAGVSQSPSNKVTEKGKDVELRCDPISGHTALYWYRQSLGQGLEFLIYFQGNSAPDKSGLPSDRFSAERTGGSVSTLTIQRTQQEDSAVYLCASSAKGGGTYEQYFGPGTRLTVT.

This clonotype has a handful of counts. V is TRBV20-1 and J is TRBJ2-4; TRBD2 matches 7 bases. The length of the CDR3 is 12 residues. In germline, CDR1 is DFQATT, CDR2 SNEGSKA (reference sequence). V was clipped by 2 bases and J by 7 bases; unmatched bases: 2. Here the CDR3 reads CSARLSGNIQYF. The CDR3 nucleotides read TGCAGTGCTAGACTTAGCGGGAACATTCAGTACTTC.

There are many counts of this clonotype. V and J are TRBV27 and TRBJ2-1, with D possibly matching TRBD2 (5 bases). V lost 6 bases and J lost 0, with 12 bases in between. The CDR3 is made up of 15 amino acids. Looked up from germline, CDR1 is MNHEY and CDR2 is SMNVEV (reference sequence). Here the CDR3 DNA reads TGTGCCAGCAGCGGAGCGGCAAGCTCCTACAATGAGCAGTTCTTC. Protein: CASSGAASSYNEQFF.

This clonotype was picked up a small number of times. The rearrangement links TRBV5-6 to TRBJ2-2; no definite D call. V dropped 3 bases and J dropped 2 bases, with 5 bases sitting between them. The V gene's germline CDR1 is SGHDT and CDR2 YYEEEE. The CDR3 totals 13 residues. The CDR3 sequence is CASSWTNTGELFF. CDR3 DNA sequence: TGTGCCAGCAGCTGGACCAACACCGGGGAGCTGTTTTTT.